This T cell receptor (beta chain) was found in a study of T-cell memory formation after mild COVID-19. Study-level points and caveats: Those CD4+ clones that contracted were mainly in CM and EM (CD8+ ones in EMRA).

TCRdb itself ran the 5' RACE reads through MiXCR, one entry per CDR3 protein. The repertoire includes more than 55,000 distinct CDR3 sequences, more than 9% of them detected once, and roughly 1.2% sits in the top ten. This clonotype occurred many times. What it binds is not known. Germline V gene lookup returns CDR1 SGHRS and CDR2 YFSETQ. The CDR3 is 15 amino acids. V lost 0 bases to trimming and J lost 0 bases, with 7 bases between them. The chain uses TRBV5-1 and TRBJ1-3; no firm D call. Source material: PBMCs or a T cell subset sorted from them (not recorded which). The source is a man aged 18 to 29 who had mild COVID-19 (a few samples of this study predate the infection). Cell type and time point are not known. The DNA of the CDR3 is TGCGCCAGCAGCTTGGGGATTACCTCTGGAAACACCATATATTTT. Protein product: CASSLGITSGNTIYF.